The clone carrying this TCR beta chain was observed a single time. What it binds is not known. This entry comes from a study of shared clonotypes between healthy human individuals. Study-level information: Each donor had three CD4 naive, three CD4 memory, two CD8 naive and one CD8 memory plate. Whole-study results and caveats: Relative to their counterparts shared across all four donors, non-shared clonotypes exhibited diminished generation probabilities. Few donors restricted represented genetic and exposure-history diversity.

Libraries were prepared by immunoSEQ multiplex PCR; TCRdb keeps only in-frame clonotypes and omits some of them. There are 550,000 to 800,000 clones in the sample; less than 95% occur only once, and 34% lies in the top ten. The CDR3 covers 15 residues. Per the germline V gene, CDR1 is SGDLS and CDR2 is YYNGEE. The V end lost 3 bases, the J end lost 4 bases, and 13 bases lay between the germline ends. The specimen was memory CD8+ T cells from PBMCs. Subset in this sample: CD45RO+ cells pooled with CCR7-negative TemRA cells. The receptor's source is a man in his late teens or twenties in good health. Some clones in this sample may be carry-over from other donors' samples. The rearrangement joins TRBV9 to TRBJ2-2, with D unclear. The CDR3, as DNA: TGTGCCAGCAGCGCCACCTCCGGTCCCACCGGGGAGCTGTTTTTT. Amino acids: CASSATSGPTGELFF.